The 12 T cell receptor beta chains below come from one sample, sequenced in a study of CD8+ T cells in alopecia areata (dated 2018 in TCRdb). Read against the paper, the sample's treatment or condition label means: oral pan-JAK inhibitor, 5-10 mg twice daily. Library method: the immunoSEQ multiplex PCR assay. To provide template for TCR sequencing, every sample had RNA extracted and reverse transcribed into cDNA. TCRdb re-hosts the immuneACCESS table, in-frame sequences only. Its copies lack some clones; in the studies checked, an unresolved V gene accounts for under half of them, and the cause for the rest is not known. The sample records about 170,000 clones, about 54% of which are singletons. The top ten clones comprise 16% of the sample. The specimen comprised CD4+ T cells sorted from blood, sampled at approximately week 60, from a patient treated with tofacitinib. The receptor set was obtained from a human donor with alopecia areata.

CDR3 in DNA: TGCGCCAGCAGCTTGAAACAAGACTCCTACGAGCAGTACTTC. Protein: CASSLKQDSYEQYF. The chain uses TRBV5-1 and TRBJ2-7; D is ambiguous. Germline V CDR1 and CDR2: SGHRS, YFSETQ. V was pared by 1 base and J by 0 bases, with 8 bases between. The CDR3 consists of 14 residues.

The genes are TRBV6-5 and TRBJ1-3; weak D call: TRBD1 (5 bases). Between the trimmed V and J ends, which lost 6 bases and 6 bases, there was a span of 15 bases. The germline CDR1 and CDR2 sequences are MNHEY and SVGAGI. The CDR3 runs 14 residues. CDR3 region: CASRVGGVENTIYF. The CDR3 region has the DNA TGTGCCAGCAGAGTTGGAGGGGTGGAAAACACCATATATTTT.

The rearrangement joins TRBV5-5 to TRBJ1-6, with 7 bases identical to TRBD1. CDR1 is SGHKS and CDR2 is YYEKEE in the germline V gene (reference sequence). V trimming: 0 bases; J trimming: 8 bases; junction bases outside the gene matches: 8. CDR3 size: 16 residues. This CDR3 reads CASSLAIGQGDSPLHF. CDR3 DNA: TGTGCCAGCAGCTTGGCGATCGGGCAGGGGGATTCACCCCTCCACTTT.

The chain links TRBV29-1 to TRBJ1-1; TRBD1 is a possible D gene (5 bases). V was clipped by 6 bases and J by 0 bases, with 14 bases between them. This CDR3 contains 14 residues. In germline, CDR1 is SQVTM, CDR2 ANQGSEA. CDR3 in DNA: TGCAGCGTCGACCCGGGACGGGTGAACACTGAAGCTTTCTTT. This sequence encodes CSVDPGRVNTEAFF.

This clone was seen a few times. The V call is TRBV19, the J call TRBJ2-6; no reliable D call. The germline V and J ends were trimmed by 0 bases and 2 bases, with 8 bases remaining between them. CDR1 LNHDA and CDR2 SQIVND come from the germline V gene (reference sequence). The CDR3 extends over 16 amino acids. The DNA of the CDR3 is TGTGCCAGTAGTATAGATCTGGGAACTGGGGCCAACGTCCTGACTTTC. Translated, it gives CASSIDLGTGANVLTF.

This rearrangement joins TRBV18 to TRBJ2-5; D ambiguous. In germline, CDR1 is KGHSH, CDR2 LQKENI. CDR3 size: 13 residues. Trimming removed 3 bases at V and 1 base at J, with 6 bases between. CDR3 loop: CASSPRIQETQYF. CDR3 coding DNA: TGTGCCAGCTCACCTCGAATCCAAGAGACCCAGTACTTC.

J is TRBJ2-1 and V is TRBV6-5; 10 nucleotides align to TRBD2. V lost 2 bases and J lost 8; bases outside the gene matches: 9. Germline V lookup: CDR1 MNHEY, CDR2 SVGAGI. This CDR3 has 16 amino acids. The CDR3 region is CASSYDPSGGIDEQFF. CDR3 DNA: TGTGCCAGCAGTTACGATCCTAGCGGGGGTATCGATGAGCAGTTCTTC.

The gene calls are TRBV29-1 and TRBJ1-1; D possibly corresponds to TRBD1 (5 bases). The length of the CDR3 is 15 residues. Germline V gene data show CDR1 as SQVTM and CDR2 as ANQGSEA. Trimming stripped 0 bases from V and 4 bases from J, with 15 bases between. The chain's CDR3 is CSVEERGGTTTEAFF. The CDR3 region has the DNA TGCAGCGTTGAAGAGCGCGGGGGAACCACCACTGAAGCTTTCTTT.

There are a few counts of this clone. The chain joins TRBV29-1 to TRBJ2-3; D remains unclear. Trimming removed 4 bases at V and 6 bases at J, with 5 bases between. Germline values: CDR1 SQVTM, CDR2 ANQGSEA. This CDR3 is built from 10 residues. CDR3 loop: CSVVGDTQYF. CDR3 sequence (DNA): TGCAGCGTTGTTGGGGATACGCAGTATTTT.

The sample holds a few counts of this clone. The CDR3 region is CASSVGPGSSGGNTIYF. Written as DNA, the CDR3 is TGTGCCAGCAGCGTAGGCCCGGGGTCAAGCGGCGGAAACACCATATATTTT. The chain combines TRBV9 with TRBJ1-3; D not resolved. The CDR3 length is 17 residues. Germline-derived CDR1 and CDR2 are SGDLS and YYNGEE. The V gene lost 0 bases and the J gene lost 4 bases, with 17 bases spanning the gap.

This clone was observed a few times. The CDR3 region has the DNA TGTGCCAGCAGTCCACAGGGAACTGGAACTGAAGCTTTCTTT. This encodes CASSPQGTGTEAFF. The chain recombines TRBV25-1 with TRBJ1-1; the D gene is possibly TRBD1 (6 bases). The germline gives CDR1 MGHDK, CDR2 SYGVNS. V was trimmed by 5 bases and J by 5 bases, leaving 15 bases between them. CDR3 length: 14 amino acids.

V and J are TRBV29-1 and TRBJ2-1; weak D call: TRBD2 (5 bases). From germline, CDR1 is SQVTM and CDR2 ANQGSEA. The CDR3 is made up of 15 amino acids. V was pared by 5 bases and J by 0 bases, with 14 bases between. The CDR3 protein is CSVPGIWSSYNEQFF. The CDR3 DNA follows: TGCAGCGTTCCCGGGATCTGGAGCTCCTACAATGAGCAGTTCTTC.